The sequence of this T cell receptor (beta chain) was determined in a study of cytomegalovirus exposure and HLA in healthy donors. For the study at large: Genotyping showed roughly 81% of roughly 400 donors falling in the Caucasian-associated ancestry cluster.

V lost 5 bases, J lost 2 bases, and 18 bases lay in between. The CDR3 length is 17 residues. The germline V gene encodes CDR1 SEHNR and CDR2 FQNEAQ (reference sequence). The PCR was carried out with 60 Vbeta primers and 13 Jbeta primers. Sequenced by immunoSEQ multiplex PCR; TCRdb stores in-frame clones only, minus some. The sample holds 140,000 to 150,000 clones, roughly 10% seen once. This clone was detected a few times. Material for sequencing was PBMCs. The chain combines TRBV7-9 with TRBJ2-2; possible D gene TRBD1, 5 bases. The sequence was obtained from a middle-aged man in good health and CMV-seronegative. The CDR3 coding sequence is TGTGCCAGCAGCCCGCGTGGGGCAGAGCAAAACACCGGGGAGCTGTTTTTT. Protein: CASSPRGAEQNTGELFF.